Each of the 8 T cell receptor beta chains below was sequenced from the same sample in a study of CD8+CD57+ T cells in acquired aplastic anemia. The template for TCR beta VDJ and CDR3 sequence profiling was genomic DNA. TCRdb reanalysed the reads using MiXCR and keeps one entry per CDR3 protein. This repertoire shows under 350,000 distinct CDR3 sequences, 55% to 60% found once; its top ten account for roughly 8%. Sequencing input: sorted CD4+, CD8+, or CD8+CD57+ T cells (not recorded which) from PBMCs. Source of these receptors: a human donor with severe aplastic anemia or a healthy control (not recorded which).

Only one count was recorded for this clonotype. CDR3 DNA: TGTGCCAGCACGGACAGGGGAACTGAAGCTTTCTTT. This encodes CASTDRGTEAFF. J is TRBJ1-1 and V is TRBV11-2; 9 bases are shared with TRBD1. V was pared by 7 bases and J by 5 bases, with 2 bases of the junction left unmatched. The CDR3 totals 12 residues. Germline CDR1 reads SGHAT; CDR2 reads FQNNGV.

V usage is TRBV29-1 and J usage is TRBJ1-1; D remains ambiguous. The V end lost 4 bases, the J end lost 1 base, and 10 bases lay between the germline ends. This CDR3 has 13 residues. Germline lookup yields CDR1 SQVTM and CDR2 ANQGSEA. This CDR3 is CSVVEFRNTEAFF. The CDR3 DNA reads TGCAGCGTTGTGGAGTTCCGGAACACTGAAGCTTTCTTT.

The rearrangement uses TRBV10-2 and TRBJ1-1; D might be TRBD1 (6 bases). Germline CDR1 reads WSHSY; CDR2 reads SAAADI. Trimming removed 3 bases from V and 3 bases from J, with 8 bases in between. The CDR3 loop spans 13 amino acids. CDR3 region: CASSEQGYTEAFF. CDR3 nucleotide sequence: TGCGCCAGCAGTGAACAGGGCTACACTGAAGCTTTCTTT.

This clonotype was detected only once. The chain has TRBV7-2 and TRBJ2-2; TRBD2 matches 7 bases. This CDR3 spans 16 amino acids. Germline V gives CDR1 SGHTA, CDR2 FQGNSA. The junction had 8 bases not matched to a gene; V was cut back by 2 bases and J by 5 bases. The CDR3 spells CASSLNRGVRTGELFF. Written as DNA, the CDR3 is TGTGCCAGCAGCTTAAACCGGGGGGTACGGACCGGGGAGCTGTTTTTT.

The CDR3 reads CASFYRRTLTLHF. The CDR3 bases are TGTGCCAGCTTCTACCGACGGACCCTCACCCTCCACTTT. The chain links TRBV27 to TRBJ1-6; unclear D gene. Between the trimmed V and J ends, which lost 8 bases and 14 bases, there was a span of 19 bases. The germline gives CDR1 MNHEY, CDR2 SMNVEV (reference sequence). The CDR3 extends over 13 amino acids.

In its sample, this clonotype was seen once. The junction shows a germline mismatch at one end, possibly a read error. This chain connects TRBV2 to TRBJ2-1; 10 bases are a match to TRBD2. This CDR3 has 14 residues. Germline V gene lookup returns CDR1 SNHLY and CDR2 FYNNEI. The CDR3 nucleotides read TGTGCCGGGAGCAGAGGAACAGCGGGAGGGCCCCAGATCTTC. Its protein product is CAGSRGTAGGPQIF.

The sample holds many counts of this clonotype. The rearrangement links TRBV4-1 to TRBJ1-1; TRBD1 matches 9 bases. Germline-derived CDR1 and CDR2 are MGHRA and YSYEKL. The CDR3 totals 16 residues. Trimming cost V 4 bases and J 1 base; bases outside gene matches: 7. The CDR3 loop reads CASSPGPDRGNTEAFF. CDR3 coding DNA: TGCGCCAGCAGCCCGGGACCGGACAGGGGGAACACTGAAGCTTTCTTT.

The rearrangement uses TRBV19 and TRBJ1-4; D gene ambiguous. V shed 1 base and J shed 1 base, with 7 bases lying between them. CDR3 length: 15 amino acids. CDR1 and CDR2 (germline): LNHDA, SQIVND (reference sequence). CDR3 loop: CASSIGVGTNEKLFF. CDR3 nucleotide sequence: TGTGCCAGTAGTATAGGGGTTGGAACTAATGAAAAACTGTTTTTT.